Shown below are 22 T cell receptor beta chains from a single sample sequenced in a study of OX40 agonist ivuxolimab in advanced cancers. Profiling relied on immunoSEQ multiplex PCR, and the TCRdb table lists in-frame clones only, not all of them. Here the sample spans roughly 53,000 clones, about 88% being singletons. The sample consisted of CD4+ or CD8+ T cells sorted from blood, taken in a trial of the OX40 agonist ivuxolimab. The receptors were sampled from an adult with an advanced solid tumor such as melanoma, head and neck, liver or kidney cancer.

CDR3 loop: CASSWKAGGDTGELFF. The CDR3 nucleotides read TGCGCCAGCAGCTGGAAAGCGGGAGGGGACACCGGGGAGCTGTTTTTT. The rearrangement links TRBV5-1 to TRBJ2-2, with 10 bases matching TRBD2. The CDR3 runs 16 residues. Germline CDR1 reads SGHRS; CDR2 reads YFSETQ. V trimming: 3 bases; J trimming: 3 bases; junction bases outside the gene matches: 5.

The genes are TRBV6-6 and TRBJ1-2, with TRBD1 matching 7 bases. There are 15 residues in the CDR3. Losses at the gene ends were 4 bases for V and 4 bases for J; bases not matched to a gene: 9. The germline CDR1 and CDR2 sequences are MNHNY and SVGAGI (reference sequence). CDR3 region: CASSSGRGRFYGYTF. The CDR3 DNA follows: TGTGCCAGCAGTTCGGGGAGGGGGCGCTTCTATGGCTACACCTTC.

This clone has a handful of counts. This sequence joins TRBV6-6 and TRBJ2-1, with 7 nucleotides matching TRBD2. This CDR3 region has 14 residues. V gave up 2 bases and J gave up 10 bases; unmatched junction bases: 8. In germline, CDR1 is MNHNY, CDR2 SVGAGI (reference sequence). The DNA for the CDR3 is TGTGCCAGCAGTTACGAGGCGGGAGTAGTCGAGCAGTTCTTC. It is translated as CASSYEAGVVEQFF.

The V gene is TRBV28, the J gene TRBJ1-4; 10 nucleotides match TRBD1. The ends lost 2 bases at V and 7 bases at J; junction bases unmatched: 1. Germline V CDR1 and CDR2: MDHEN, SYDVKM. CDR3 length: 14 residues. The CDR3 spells CASSLRDRGEKLFF. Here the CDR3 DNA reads TGTGCCAGCAGTTTAAGGGACAGGGGTGAAAAACTGTTTTTT.

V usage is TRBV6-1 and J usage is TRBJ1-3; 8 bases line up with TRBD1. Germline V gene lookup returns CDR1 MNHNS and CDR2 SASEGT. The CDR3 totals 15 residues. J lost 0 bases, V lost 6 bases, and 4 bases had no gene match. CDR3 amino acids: CASRPDRGSGNTIYF. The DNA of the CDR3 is TGTGCCAGCAGGCCCGACAGGGGCTCTGGAAACACCATATATTTT.

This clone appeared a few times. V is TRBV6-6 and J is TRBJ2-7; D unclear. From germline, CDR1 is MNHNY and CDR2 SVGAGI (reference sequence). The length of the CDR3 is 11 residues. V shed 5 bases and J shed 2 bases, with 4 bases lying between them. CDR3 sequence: CASSPAYEQYF. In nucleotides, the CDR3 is TGTGCCAGCAGTCCAGCCTACGAGCAGTACTTC.

The CDR3: CASSLQITDTQYF. DNA for the CDR3: TGTGCCAGCAGTTTACAAATCACAGATACGCAGTATTTT. The rearrangement links TRBV27 to TRBJ2-3; D unclear. Trimming stripped 2 bases from V and 2 bases from J, with 5 bases between. This CDR3 comprises 13 residues. Germline V CDR1 and CDR2: MNHEY, SMNVEV (reference sequence).

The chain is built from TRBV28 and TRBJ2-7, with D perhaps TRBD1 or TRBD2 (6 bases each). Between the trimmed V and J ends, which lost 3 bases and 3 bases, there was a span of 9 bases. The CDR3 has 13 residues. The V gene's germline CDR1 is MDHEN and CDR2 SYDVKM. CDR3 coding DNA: TGTGCCAGCAGTTTGGGGGGCGGCTACGAGCAGTACTTC. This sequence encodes CASSLGGGYEQYF.

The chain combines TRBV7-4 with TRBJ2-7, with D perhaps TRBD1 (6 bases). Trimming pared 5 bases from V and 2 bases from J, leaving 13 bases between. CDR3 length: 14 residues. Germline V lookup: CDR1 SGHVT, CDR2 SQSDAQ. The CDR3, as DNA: TGTGCCAGCAGCCTTAGACAGGAGACCTACGAGCAGTACTTC. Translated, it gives CASSLRQETYEQYF.

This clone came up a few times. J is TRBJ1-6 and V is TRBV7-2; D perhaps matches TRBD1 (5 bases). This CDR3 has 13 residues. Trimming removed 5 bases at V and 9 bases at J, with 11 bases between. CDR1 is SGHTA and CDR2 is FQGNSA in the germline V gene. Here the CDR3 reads CASSLPGLSPLHF. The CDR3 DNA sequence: TGTGCCAGCAGCCTACCGGGGCTTTCACCCCTCCACTTT.

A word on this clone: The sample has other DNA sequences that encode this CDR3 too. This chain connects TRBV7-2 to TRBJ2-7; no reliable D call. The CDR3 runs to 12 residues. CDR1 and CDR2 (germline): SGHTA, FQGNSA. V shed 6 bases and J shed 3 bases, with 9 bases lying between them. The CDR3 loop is CASSSIYYEQYF. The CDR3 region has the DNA TGTGCCAGCAGTTCGATTTACTACGAGCAGTACTTC.

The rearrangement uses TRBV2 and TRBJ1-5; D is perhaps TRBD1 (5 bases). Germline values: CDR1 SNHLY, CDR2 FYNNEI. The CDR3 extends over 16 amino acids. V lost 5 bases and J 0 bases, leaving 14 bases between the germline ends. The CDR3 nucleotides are TGTGCCAGCAGTTTACGGGGGTTCTATAGCAATCAGCCCCAGCATTTT. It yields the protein CASSLRGFYSNQPQHF.

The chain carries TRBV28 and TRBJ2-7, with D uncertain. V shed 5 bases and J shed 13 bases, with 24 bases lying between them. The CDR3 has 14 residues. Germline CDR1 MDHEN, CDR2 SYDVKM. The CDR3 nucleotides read TGTGCCAGCAGTCCTTCCACTACCTCTCCCGCCGGCTACTTC. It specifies CASSPSTTSPAGYF.

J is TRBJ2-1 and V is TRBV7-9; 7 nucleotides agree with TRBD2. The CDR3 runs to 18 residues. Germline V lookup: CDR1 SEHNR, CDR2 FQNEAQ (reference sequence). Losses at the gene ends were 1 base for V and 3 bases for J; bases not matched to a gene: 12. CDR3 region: CASSLGRLAEPFYNEQFF. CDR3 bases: TGTGCCAGCAGCTTAGGTAGGCTAGCGGAGCCCTTCTACAATGAGCAGTTCTTC.

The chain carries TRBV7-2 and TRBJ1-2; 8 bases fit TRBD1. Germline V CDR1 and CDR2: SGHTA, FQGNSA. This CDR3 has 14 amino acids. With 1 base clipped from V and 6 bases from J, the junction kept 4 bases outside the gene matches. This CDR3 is CASSLEPGGHGYTF. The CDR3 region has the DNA TGTGCCAGCAGCTTAGAACCAGGGGGCCATGGCTACACCTTC.

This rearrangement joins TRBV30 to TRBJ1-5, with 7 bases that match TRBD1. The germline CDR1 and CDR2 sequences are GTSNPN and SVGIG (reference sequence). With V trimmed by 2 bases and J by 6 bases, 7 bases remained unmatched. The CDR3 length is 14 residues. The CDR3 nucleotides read TGTGCCTGGAGTTGGGAGGGGGCAGGTCAGCCCCAGCATTTT. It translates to CAWSWEGAGQPQHF.

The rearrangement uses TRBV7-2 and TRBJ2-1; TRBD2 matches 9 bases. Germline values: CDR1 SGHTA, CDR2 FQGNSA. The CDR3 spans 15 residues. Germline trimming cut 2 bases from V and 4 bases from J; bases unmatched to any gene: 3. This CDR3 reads CASSLNSGRYNEQFF. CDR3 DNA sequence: TGTGCCAGCAGCTTAAACAGCGGGAGGTACAATGAGCAGTTCTTC.

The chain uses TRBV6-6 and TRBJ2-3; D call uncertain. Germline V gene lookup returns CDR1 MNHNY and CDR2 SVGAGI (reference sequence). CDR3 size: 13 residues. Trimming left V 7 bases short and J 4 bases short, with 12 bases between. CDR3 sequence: CASTPPGADTQYF. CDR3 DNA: TGTGCCAGCACCCCGCCCGGCGCAGATACGCAGTATTTT.

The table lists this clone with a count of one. DNA for the CDR3: TGTGCCAGCACACCGGGACAGGGAGTTTCACCCCTCCACTTT. Amino acid sequence: CASTPGQGVSPLHF. J is TRBJ1-6 and V is TRBV6-5; 9 nucleotides line up with TRBD1. V was pared by 7 bases and J by 9 bases, with 7 bases of the junction left unmatched. Germline values: CDR1 MNHEY, CDR2 SVGAGI. This CDR3 has 14 amino acids.

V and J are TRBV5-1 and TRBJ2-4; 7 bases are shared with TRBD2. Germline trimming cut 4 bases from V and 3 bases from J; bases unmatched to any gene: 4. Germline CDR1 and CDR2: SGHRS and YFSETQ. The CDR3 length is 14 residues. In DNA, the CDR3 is TGCGCCAGCAGCCCGCGGGAGAGCAAAAACATTCAGTACTTC. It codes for CASSPRESKNIQYF.

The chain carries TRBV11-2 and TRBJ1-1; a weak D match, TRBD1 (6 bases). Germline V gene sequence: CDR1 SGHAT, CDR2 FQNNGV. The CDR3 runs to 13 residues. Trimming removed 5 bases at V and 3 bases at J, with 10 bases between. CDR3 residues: CASSNEGDTEAFF. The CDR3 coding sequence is TGTGCCAGCAGCAACGAGGGGGACACTGAAGCTTTCTTT.

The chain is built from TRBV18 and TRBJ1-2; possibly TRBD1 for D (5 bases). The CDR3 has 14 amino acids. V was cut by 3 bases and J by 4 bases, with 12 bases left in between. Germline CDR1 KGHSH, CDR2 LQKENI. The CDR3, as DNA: TGTGCCAGCTCACCTTCCGGGGCCGGCTATGGCTACACCTTC. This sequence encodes CASSPSGAGYGYTF.